This T cell receptor (beta chain) derives from a study of T cells in Graves' hyperthyroidism and ophthalmopathy. Overall study findings and caveats: The model forecast ophthalmopathy, anticipating it by a median roughly 6 months before onset. Most clonotypes that expanded in the thyroid above 0.001 also showed up in blood.

The V gene lost 3 bases and the J gene lost 7 bases, with 13 bases spanning the gap. CDR3 length: 13 amino acids. Germline V gene lookup returns CDR1 SGHTA and CDR2 FQGNSA. As regards this clonotype: Its specificity is not known.

Amplified TCR beta CDR3 regions came from RNA transcripts. Researchers ran a first-round RT-PCR on the TCR CDR3 using the HTBI primer set. TCRdb redid the calling of the multiplex PCR reads with MiXCR, one entry per CDR3 protein. The sample lists about 560,000 distinct CDR3 sequences, 15% to 17% occurring once. Hyperthyroidism patients were newly diagnosed, had disease duration under 2 months, and were aged 18 to 65 years. Reasons for excluding patients were uncontrolled infection, other autoimmune disease, pregnancy or lactation. The clonotype was recovered from a woman in her thirties with Graves' hyperthyroidism. The rearrangement uses TRBV7-2 and TRBJ2-7; D is undetermined. The sequenced sample consisted of blood. CDR3 nucleotide sequence: TGTGCCAGCAGCTTTCTGGACGCAAGGGAGCAGTACTTC. This sequence encodes CASSFLDAREQYF.